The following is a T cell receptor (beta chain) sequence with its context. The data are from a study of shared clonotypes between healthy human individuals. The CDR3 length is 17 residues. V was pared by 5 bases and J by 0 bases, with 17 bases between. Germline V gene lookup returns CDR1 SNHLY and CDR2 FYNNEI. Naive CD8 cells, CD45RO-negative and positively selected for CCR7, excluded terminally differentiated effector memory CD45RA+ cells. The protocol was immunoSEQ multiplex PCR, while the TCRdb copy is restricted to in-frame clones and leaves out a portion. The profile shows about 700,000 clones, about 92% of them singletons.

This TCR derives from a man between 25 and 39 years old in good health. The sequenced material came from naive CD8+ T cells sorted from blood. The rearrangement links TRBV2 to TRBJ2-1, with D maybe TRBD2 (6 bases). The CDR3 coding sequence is TGTGCCAGCAGTCAACCCCTGAGGAGGGACTCCTACAATGAGCAGTTCTTC. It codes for CASSQPLRRDSYNEQFF.